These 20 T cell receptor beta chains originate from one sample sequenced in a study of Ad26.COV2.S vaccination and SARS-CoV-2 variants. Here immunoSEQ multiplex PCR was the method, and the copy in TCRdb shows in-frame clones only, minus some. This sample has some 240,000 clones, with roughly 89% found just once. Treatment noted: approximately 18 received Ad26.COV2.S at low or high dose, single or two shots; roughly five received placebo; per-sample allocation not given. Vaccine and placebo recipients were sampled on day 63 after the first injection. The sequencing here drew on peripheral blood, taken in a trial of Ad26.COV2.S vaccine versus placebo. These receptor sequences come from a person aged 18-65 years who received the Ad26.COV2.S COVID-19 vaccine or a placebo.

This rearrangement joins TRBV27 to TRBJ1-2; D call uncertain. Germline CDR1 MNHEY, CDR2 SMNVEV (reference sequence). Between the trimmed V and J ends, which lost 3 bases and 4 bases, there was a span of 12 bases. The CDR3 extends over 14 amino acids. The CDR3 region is CASSLSGVPYGYTF. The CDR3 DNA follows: TGTGCCAGCAGTTTGAGCGGGGTCCCCTATGGCTACACCTTC.

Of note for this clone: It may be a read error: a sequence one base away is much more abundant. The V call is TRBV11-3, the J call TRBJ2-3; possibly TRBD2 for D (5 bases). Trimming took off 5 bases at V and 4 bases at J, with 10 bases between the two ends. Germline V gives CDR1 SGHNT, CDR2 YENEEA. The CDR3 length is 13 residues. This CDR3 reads CASSRRGPDTQYF. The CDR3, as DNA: TGTGCCAGCAGCCGACGGGGTCCAGATACGCAGTATTTT.

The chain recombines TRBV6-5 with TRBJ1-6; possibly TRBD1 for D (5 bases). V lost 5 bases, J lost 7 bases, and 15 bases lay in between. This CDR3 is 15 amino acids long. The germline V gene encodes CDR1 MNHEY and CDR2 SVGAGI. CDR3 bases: TGTGCCAGCAGTCGCTGGGGGGGGGAGAATTCACCCCTCCACTTT. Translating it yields CASSRWGGENSPLHF.

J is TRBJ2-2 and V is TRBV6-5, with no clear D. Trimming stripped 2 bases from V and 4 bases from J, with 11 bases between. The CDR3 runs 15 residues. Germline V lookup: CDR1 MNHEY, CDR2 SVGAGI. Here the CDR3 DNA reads TGTGCCAGCAGTTACGATGCAGCGTCCACCGGGGAGCTGTTTTTT. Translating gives CASSYDAASTGELFF.

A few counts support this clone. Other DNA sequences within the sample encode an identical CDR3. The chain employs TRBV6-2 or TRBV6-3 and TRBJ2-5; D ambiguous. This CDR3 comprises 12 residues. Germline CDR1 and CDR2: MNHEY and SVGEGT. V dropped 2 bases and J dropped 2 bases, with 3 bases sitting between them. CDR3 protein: CASSYPQETQYF. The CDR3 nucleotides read TGTGCCAGCAGTTACCCTCAAGAGACCCAGTACTTC.

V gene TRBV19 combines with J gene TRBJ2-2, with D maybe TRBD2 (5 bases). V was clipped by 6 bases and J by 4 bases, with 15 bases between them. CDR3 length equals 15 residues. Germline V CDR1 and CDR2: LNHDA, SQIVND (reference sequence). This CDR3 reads CASRKDRRGTGELFF. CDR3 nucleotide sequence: TGTGCCAGTAGAAAAGATCGACGGGGCACCGGGGAGCTGTTTTTT. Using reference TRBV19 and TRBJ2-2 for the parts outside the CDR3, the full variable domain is DGGITQSPKYLFRKEGQNVTLSCEQNLNHDAMYWYRQDPGQGLRLIYYSQIVNDFQKGDIAEGYSVSREKKESFPLTVTSAQKNPTAFYLCASRKDRRGTGELFFGEGSRLTVL.

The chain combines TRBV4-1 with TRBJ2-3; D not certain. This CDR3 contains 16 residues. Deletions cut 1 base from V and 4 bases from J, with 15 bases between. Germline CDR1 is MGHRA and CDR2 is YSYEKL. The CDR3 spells CASSQGRPAGPDTQYF. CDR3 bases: TGCGCCAGCAGCCAAGGTCGCCCCGCCGGACCAGATACGCAGTATTTT.

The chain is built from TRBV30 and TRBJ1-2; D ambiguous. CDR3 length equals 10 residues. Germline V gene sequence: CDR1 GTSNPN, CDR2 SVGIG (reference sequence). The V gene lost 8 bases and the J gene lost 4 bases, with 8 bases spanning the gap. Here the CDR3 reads CAAFVYGYTF. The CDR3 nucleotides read TGTGCCGCTTTCGTCTATGGCTACACCTTC.

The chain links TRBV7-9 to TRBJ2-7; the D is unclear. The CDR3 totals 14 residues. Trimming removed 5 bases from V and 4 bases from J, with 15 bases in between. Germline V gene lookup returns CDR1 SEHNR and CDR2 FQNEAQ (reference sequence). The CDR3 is CASSARNYGYEQYF. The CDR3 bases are TGTGCCAGCAGCGCCCGGAATTACGGGTACGAGCAGTACTTC.

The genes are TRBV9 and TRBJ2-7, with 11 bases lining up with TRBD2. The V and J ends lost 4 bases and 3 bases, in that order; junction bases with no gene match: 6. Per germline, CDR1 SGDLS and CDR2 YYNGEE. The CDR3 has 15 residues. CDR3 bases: TGTGCCAGCAGCCGGGGACTAGCGGCCAACTACGAGCAGTACTTC. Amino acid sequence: CASSRGLAANYEQYF.

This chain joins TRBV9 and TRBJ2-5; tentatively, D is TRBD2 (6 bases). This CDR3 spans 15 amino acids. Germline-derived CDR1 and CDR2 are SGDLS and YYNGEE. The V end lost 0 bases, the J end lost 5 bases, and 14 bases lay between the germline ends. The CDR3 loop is CASSVVGAGGETQYF. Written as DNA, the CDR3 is TGTGCCAGCAGCGTAGTTGGGGCAGGAGGGGAGACCCAGTACTTC.

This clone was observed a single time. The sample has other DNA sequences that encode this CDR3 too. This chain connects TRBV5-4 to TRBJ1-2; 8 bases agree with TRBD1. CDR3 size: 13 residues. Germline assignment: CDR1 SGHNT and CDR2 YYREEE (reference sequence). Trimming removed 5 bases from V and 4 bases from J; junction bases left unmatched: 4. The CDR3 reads CASSFDRGYGYTF. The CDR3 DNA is TGTGCCAGCAGTTTCGACAGGGGCTATGGCTACACCTTC.

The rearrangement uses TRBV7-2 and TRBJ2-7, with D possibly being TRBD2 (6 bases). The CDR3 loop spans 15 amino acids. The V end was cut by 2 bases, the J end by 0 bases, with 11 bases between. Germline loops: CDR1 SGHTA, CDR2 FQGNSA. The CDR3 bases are TGTGCCAGCAGCTTATACGGGGGTCCCTCCTACGAGCAGTACTTC. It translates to CASSLYGGPSYEQYF.

CDR3 loop: CASSLRLAGASTDTQYF. CDR3 coding DNA: TGTGCCAGCAGCCTCAGACTAGCGGGAGCTTCCACAGATACGCAGTATTTT. This chain joins TRBV5-4 and TRBJ2-3; 12 nucleotides align to TRBD2. This CDR3 spans 17 amino acids. In germline, CDR1 is SGHNT, CDR2 YYREEE (reference sequence). V dropped 4 bases and J dropped 2; count of bases not matched to a gene: 8.

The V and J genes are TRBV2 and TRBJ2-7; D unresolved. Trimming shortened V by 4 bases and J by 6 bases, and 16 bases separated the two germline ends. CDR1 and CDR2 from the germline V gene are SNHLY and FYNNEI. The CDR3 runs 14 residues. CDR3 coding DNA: TGTGCCAGCAGTGTTTTGTTCCCCCCTCGCGAGCAGTACTTC. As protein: CASSVLFPPREQYF.

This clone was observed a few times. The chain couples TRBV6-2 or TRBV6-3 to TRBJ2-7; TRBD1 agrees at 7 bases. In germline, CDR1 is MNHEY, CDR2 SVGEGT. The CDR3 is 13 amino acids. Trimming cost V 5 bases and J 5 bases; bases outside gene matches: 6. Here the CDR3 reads CASSEGTAHEQYF. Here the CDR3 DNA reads TGTGCCAGCAGTGAGGGGACAGCCCACGAGCAGTACTTC.

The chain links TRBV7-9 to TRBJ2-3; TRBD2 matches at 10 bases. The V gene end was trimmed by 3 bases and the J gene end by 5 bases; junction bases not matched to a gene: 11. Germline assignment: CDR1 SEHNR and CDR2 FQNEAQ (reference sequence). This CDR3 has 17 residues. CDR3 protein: CASSLGWLAGVGDTQYF. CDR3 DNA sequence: TGTGCCAGCAGCTTGGGATGGCTAGCGGGGGTTGGAGATACGCAGTATTTT. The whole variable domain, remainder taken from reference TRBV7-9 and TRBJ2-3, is DTGVSQNPRHKITKRGQNVTFRCDPISEHNRLYWYRQTLGQGPEFLTYFQNEAQLEKSRLLSDRFSAERPKGSFSTLEIQRTEQGDSAMYLCASSLGWLAGVGDTQYFGPGTRLTVL.

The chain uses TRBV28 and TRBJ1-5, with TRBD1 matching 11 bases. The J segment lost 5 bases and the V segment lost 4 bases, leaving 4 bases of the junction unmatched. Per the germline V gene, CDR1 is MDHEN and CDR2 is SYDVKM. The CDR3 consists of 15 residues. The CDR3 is CASSSGTGGYQPQHF. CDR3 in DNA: TGTGCCAGCAGTTCTGGGACAGGGGGATATCAGCCCCAGCATTTT. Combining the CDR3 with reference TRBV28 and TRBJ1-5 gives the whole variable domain DVKVTQSSRYLVKRTGEKVFLECVQDMDHENMFWYRQDPGLGLRLIYFSYDVKMKEKGDIPEGYSVSREKKERFSLILESASTNQTSMYLCASSSGTGGYQPQHFGDGTRLSIL.

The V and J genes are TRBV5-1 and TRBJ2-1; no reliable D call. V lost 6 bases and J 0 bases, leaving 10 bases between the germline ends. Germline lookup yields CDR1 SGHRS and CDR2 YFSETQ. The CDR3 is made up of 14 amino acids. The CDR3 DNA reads TGCGCCAGCACGTACCATCCCTCCTACAATGAGCAGTTCTTC. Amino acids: CASTYHPSYNEQFF.

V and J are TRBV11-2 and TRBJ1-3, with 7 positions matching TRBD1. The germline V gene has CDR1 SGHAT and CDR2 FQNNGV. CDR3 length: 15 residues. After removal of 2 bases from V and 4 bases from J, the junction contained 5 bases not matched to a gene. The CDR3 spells CASSLPGGIGNTIYF. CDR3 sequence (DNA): TGTGCCAGCAGCTTACCAGGGGGGATAGGAAACACCATATATTTT.